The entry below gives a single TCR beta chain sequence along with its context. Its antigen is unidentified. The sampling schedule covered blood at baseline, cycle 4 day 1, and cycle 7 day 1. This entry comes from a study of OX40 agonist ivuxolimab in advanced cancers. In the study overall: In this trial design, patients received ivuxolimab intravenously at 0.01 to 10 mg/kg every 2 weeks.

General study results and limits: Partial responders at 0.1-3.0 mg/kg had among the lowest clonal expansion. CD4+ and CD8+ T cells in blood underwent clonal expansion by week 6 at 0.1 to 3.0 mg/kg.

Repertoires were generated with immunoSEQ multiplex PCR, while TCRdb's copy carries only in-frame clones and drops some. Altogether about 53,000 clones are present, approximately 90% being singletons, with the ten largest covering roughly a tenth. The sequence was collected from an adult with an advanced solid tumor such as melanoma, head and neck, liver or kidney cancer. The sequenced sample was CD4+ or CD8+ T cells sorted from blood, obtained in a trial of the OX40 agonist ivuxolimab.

In DNA, the CDR3 is TGTGCCAGCAGCCCCCTACAGGGTACTTGGGAGACCCAGTACTTC. Translation: CASSPLQGTWETQYF. The chain carries TRBV5-5 and TRBJ2-5; maybe TRBD1 (6 bases). The CDR3 has 15 residues. V gave up 4 bases and J gave up 5 bases, with 18 bases separating them. From germline, CDR1 is SGHKS and CDR2 YYEKEE (reference sequence).